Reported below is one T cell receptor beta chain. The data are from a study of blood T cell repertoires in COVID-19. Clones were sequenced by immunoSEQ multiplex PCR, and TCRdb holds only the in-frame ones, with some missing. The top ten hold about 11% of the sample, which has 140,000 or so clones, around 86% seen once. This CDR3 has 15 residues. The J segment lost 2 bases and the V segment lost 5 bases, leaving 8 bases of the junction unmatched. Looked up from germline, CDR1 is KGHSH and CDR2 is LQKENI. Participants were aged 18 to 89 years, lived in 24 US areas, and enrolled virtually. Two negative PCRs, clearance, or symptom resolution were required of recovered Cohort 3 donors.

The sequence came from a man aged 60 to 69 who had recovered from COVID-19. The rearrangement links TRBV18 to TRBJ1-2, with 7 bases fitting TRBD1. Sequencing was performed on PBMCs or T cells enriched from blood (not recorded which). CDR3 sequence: CASSALPGQNYGYTF. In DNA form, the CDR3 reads TGTGCCAGCTCAGCGCTTCCGGGACAGAACTATGGCTACACCTTC.